These 20 T cell receptor beta chains share one sample of origin, sequenced in a study of CD8+CD57+ T cells in acquired aplastic anemia. Before being chosen for sequencing, patients had shown CD8+CD57+ cell expansion by flow cytometry. It was genomic DNA that served as the template for profiling TCR beta VDJ and CDR3. A single record per CDR3 protein comes from TCRdb applying MiXCR to the reads. The sample lists about 220,000 distinct CDR3 sequences, approximately 50% occurring once. Specimen: sorted CD4+, CD8+, or CD8+CD57+ T cells (not recorded which) from PBMCs. The receptor set was obtained from a human donor with aplastic anemia.

This clonotype was counted ten times or more. The chain uses TRBV7-9 and TRBJ2-1; 12 nucleotides align to TRBD2. This CDR3 region has 16 residues. Germline assignment: CDR1 SEHNR and CDR2 FQNEAQ (reference sequence). With 5 bases clipped from V and 4 bases from J, the junction kept 6 bases outside the gene matches. The CDR3 region has the DNA TGTGCCAGCAGCCCCGGGACTAGCGGGCCTTACAATGAGCAGTTCTTC. Its translation is CASSPGTSGPYNEQFF.

This chain connects TRBV15 to TRBJ1-1; TRBD1 might be the D (6 bases). This CDR3 comprises 15 residues. Trimming stripped 6 bases from V and 4 bases from J, with 18 bases between. Germline CDR1 LNHNV, CDR2 YYDKDF (reference sequence). The CDR3 bases are TGTGCCACCAGGCGAAGGAGGGGGGGTCGCACTGAAGCTTTCTTT. Encoded protein: CATRRRRGGRTEAFF.

V and J are TRBV29-1 and TRBJ1-6; weak D call: TRBD1 (5 bases). The CDR3 totals 14 residues. From germline, CDR1 is SQVTM and CDR2 ANQGSEA. V gave up 8 bases and J gave up 9 bases, with 20 bases separating them. CDR3 DNA sequence: TGCAGCTTAGCCCAGGGTGACCATGGTTCACCCCTCCACTTT. It encodes CSLAQGDHGSPLHF.

This clonotype came up many times. The chain employs TRBV20-1 and TRBJ2-7; no clear D. Trimming took 3 bases from V and 0 from J, leaving 15 bases between them. This CDR3 is 15 amino acids long. Germline V lookup: CDR1 DFQATT, CDR2 SNEGSKA (reference sequence). The CDR3 loop is CSARSPELSSYEQYF. The CDR3, as DNA: TGCAGTGCTAGGTCACCTGAGTTGAGCTCCTACGAGCAGTACTTC.

This clonotype was counted only a few times. The J gene is TRBJ2-1, the V gene TRBV25-1, with a weak D call TRBD2 (7 bases). Trimming removed 6 bases at V and 10 bases at J, with 16 bases between. The germline V gene has CDR1 MGHDK and CDR2 SYGVNS. The CDR3 is 13 amino acids. CDR3 sequence: CASRPGGGYEQFF. CDR3 in DNA: TGTGCCAGCAGACCTGGGGGGGGCTACGAGCAGTTCTTC.

The rearrangement links TRBV7-9 to TRBJ2-5; the D call may be TRBD1 or TRBD2 (5 bases each). The CDR3 extends over 13 amino acids. CDR1 is SEHNR and CDR2 is FQNEAQ in the germline V gene (reference sequence). Trimming took 5 bases from V and 5 from J, leaving 12 bases between them. CDR3 nucleotides: TGTGCCAGCAGCCCCGGGACCCGGGAGACCCAGTACTTC. It is translated as CASSPGTRETQYF.

Worth noting for this clonotype: A much larger clone differs by one base, so this may be a read error. The rearrangement joins TRBV4-3 to TRBJ1-6; 7 nucleotides line up with TRBD1. The CDR3 loop spans 17 amino acids. Germline V gives CDR1 LGHNA, CDR2 YSLEER. Unmatched junction bases numbered 4, after V lost 0 bases and J lost 2 bases. The DNA of the CDR3 is TGCGCCAGCAGCCAAGAAAGACAGGGAACCTATAATTCACCCCTCCACTTT. Amino acid sequence: CASSQERQGTYNSPLHF.

This clonotype was observed many times. The rearrangement uses TRBV6-2 or TRBV6-3 and TRBJ2-7; D gene uncertain. V lost 6 bases to trimming and J lost 4 bases, with 10 bases between them. Germline CDR1 is MNHEY and CDR2 is SVGEGT. The CDR3 sequence is 12 residues long. CDR3 region: CASSGPRYEQYF. CDR3 nucleotide sequence: TGTGCCAGCAGCGGACCCCGGTACGAGCAGTACTTC.

This clonotype was seen a handful of times. The junction differs from germline at one of its ends, possibly a read error. The chain carries TRBV19 and TRBJ2-4; 8 nucleotides line up with TRBD2. CDR3 length: 16 amino acids. Germline assignment: CDR1 LNHDA and CDR2 SQIVND (reference sequence). CDR3 residues: CAGSIRRRGATDIQYF. CDR3 bases: TGTGCCGGTAGTATTCGACGGCGGGGGGCGACGGACATTCAGTACTTC.

The V call is TRBV19, the J call TRBJ1-5, with D possibly being TRBD1 (5 bases). Trimming left V 11 bases short and J 2 bases short, with 10 bases between. The V gene's germline CDR1 is LNHDA and CDR2 SQIVND (reference sequence). This CDR3 region has 12 residues. The CDR3 region has the DNA TGTGCCGCGAGGGGCGGCAATCAGCCCCAGCATTTT. Translated: CAARGGNQPQHF.

In its sample, this clonotype was seen many times. The V and J genes are TRBV25-1 and TRBJ1-3, with 7 bases identical to TRBD1. CDR3 length: 19 amino acids. Trimming at V came to 0 bases and at J to 0 bases, leaving 11 bases not matched to a gene. Germline CDR1 and CDR2: MGHDK and SYGVNS. CDR3 residues: CASSEYTGDRLRSGNTIYF. The CDR3 nucleotides read TGTGCCAGCAGTGAATATACTGGGGACAGACTTCGCTCTGGAAACACCATATATTTT.

The chain combines TRBV7-9 with TRBJ1-2; D call uncertain. Germline assignment: CDR1 SEHNR and CDR2 FQNEAQ (reference sequence). The CDR3 sequence is 14 residues long. Trimming took off 10 bases at V and 3 bases at J, with 18 bases between the two ends. CDR3 sequence reads: CATRRAESDYGYTF. The CDR3, as DNA: TGTGCCACACGTAGAGCGGAGTCGGACTATGGCTACACCTTC.

This sequence joins TRBV10-3 and TRBJ2-2; D gene unclear. The CDR3 has 17 residues. CDR1 is ENHRY and CDR2 is SYGVKD in the germline V gene. The V end was cut by 3 bases, the J end by 2 bases, with 16 bases between. The CDR3 region has the DNA TGTGCCATCAGTGAAGCTCGAGTCCAGAGCAACACCGGGGAGCTGTTTTTT. This encodes CAISEARVQSNTGELFF.

The chain is built from TRBV5-4 and TRBJ1-6; D not resolved. Germline CDR1 and CDR2: SGHNT and YYREEE (reference sequence). This CDR3 contains 12 residues. Trimming shortened V by 7 bases and J by 7 bases, and 9 bases separated the two germline ends. CDR3 loop: CASEGRNSPLHF. As DNA, the CDR3 is TGTGCCAGCGAGGGCCGGAATTCACCCCTCCACTTT.

The rearrangement uses TRBV7-9 and TRBJ1-3; D not resolved. The CDR3 sequence is 14 residues long. Trimming left V 4 bases short and J 2 bases short, with 9 bases between. Germline values: CDR1 SEHNR, CDR2 FQNEAQ (reference sequence). The CDR3 protein is CASSSTVPGNTIYF. The CDR3 DNA reads TGTGCCAGCAGCTCGACTGTACCTGGAAACACCATATATTTT.

This clonotype was counted a few times. CDR3 loop: CASIPEGGTAWGYTF. CDR3 bases: TGTGCCAGCATCCCGGAGGGGGGGACTGCGTGGGGCTACACCTTC. J is TRBJ1-2 and V is TRBV6-1, with a weak D call TRBD1 (6 bases). Germline V gene data show CDR1 as MNHNS and CDR2 as SASEGT. V was trimmed by 7 bases and J by 8 bases, leaving 23 bases between them. This CDR3 is built from 15 residues.

This clonotype was counted ten times or more. The chain couples TRBV6-1 to TRBJ1-5, with 7 bases identical to TRBD1. The length of the CDR3 is 14 residues. Germline values: CDR1 MNHNS, CDR2 SASEGT. Losses at the gene ends were 6 bases for V and 6 bases for J; bases not matched to a gene: 8. The DNA of the CDR3 is TGTGCCAGCAGCCCTGGACAGGAGGGTCAGCCCCAGCATTTT. This sequence encodes CASSPGQEGQPQHF.

The chain uses TRBV20-1 and TRBJ2-1; D unresolved. With 0 bases removed from V and 4 bases from J, the gap between germline ends came to 7 bases. The CDR3 runs 13 residues. Germline CDR1 DFQATT, CDR2 SNEGSKA (reference sequence). CDR3 region: CSARDRLYNEQFF. In DNA form, the CDR3 reads TGCAGTGCTAGAGATCGCCTATACAATGAGCAGTTCTTC.

The V gene is TRBV6-5, the J gene TRBJ1-1; D is unresolved. Trimming stripped 2 bases from V and 5 bases from J, with 15 bases between. The CDR3 is 15 residues long. CDR1 and CDR2 from the germline V gene are MNHEY and SVGAGI. In DNA, the CDR3 is TGTGCCAGCAGTTACGGGCGGGCAACGGGGACTGAAGCTTTCTTT. Protein sequence: CASSYGRATGTEAFF.

This chain uses TRBV19 with TRBJ2-1; D is ambiguous. The germline CDR1 and CDR2 sequences are LNHDA and SQIVND (reference sequence). The ends were cut back, 7 bases at V and 5 bases at J, with 12 bases in the middle. The CDR3 runs 13 residues. Here the CDR3 DNA reads TGTGCCAGTACCCCAGCCCTCCACAATGAGCAGTTCTTC. Its translation: CASTPALHNEQFF.